This entry is about one T cell receptor beta chain. The antigen is not known. Profiled with immunoSEQ multiplex PCR; TCRdb holds only in-frame clones, not every one. The repertoire consists of tens of thousands of clones, with roughly nine tenths occurring once and the leading ten covering about 0.61%. This sample was taken from a study of a mutant IDH1 vaccine in newly diagnosed glioma. About the study: Initiation of the vaccine course occurred 4-6 weeks after radiotherapy alone, or alongside temozolomide cycles. Treated patients, approximately 60% male and roughly 40% female, averaged approximately 40 years of age.

Time point meaning: week 5, during vaccination. Vaccination used 300 ug of mutant IDH1 20-mer peptide per dose, with topical imiquimod. Astrocytomas that were new, WHO grade 3 or 4, IDH1-mutant and ATRX-lost were present in the donors. This CDR3 contains 14 residues. The germline V gene encodes CDR1 MNHEY and CDR2 SMNVEV (reference sequence). The V end lost 4 bases, the J end lost 3 bases, and 9 bases lay between the germline ends. The chain combines TRBV27 with TRBJ1-4, with TRBD1 as a possible D gene (5 bases). The material sequenced was PBMCs, taken from a glioma patient whose treatment included an IDH1 peptide vaccine. This receptor was taken from a woman between 45 and 65 years old with glioma. CDR3 residues: CASSSRAPNEKLFF. The CDR3 DNA reads TGTGCCAGCAGTTCCAGGGCACCTAATGAAAAACTGTTTTTT.